A selection of T cell receptor beta chains follows, all from one sample in a study of CD8+ T cells in alopecia areata. Profiling relied on immunoSEQ multiplex PCR, and the TCRdb table lists in-frame clones only, not all of them. Among under 250,000 clones listed, 57% were seen once. The source material was CD4+ T cells sorted from blood, sampled at week 0. Receptors originate from a human donor with alopecia areata. Both conserved end residues are part of each CDR3. A D gene is named only where the DNA matches it firmly. Rows give clone size only sometimes, using once, few, many, or a class for an expanded clone.

v_call,d_call,j_call,clone_size,cdr3_aa,cdr3_nt
TRBV4-2,TRBD1,TRBJ2-7,.,CASRRDRETYEQYF,TGTGCCAGCAGACGGGACAGGGAAACCTACGAGCAGTACTTC
TRBV29-1,.,TRBJ2-1,few,CSVARDGVVKFF,TGCAGCGTAGCCAGGGACGGGGTGGTGAAGTTCTTC
TRBV29-1,TRBD1,TRBJ2-7,few,CSVVNRDRGYYEQYF,TGCAGCGTCGTAAACCGGGACAGGGGTTACTACGAGCAGTACTTC
TRBV29-1,.,TRBJ1-2,.,CGVGQSYTF,TGCGGTGTCGGGCAGAGCTACACCTTC
TRBV20-1,.,TRBJ2-3,few,CSASWGSTQYF,TGCAGTGCTAGTTGGGGGAGCACGCAGTATTTT
TRBV7-3,.,TRBJ2-3,.,CASSLYGAVGDTQYF,TGTGCCAGCAGCTTATACGGGGCGGTAGGAGATACGCAGTATTTT
TRBV9,.,TRBJ2-3,.,CASEGRKRNTQYF,TGTGCCAGCGAGGGCAGGAAAAGGAATACGCAGTATTTT
TRBV30,.,TRBJ2-1,.,CAWSVGLGNEQFF,TGTGCCTGGAGTGTAGGCCTCGGCAATGAGCAGTTCTTC
TRBV5-6,.,TRBJ2-5,.,CASSAGATMETQYF,TGTGCCAGCAGCGCCGGGGCCACCATGGAGACCCAGTACTTC
TRBV30,.,TRBJ1-2,.,CAWKIGGATGYTF,TGTGCCTGGAAAATCGGGGGCGCAACTGGCTACACCTTC
TRBV30,TRBD2,TRBJ2-1,.,CAWSVRGLAGLRGEQFF,TGTGCCTGGAGTGTACGCGGACTAGCGGGGCTTCGTGGAGAGCAGTTCTTC
TRBV15,TRBD2,TRBJ2-7,.,CATSTSGGRSYEQYF,TGTGCCACCAGCACCAGCGGGGGGAGATCCTACGAGCAGTACTTC
TRBV29-1,.,TRBJ2-3,.,CSVEGRLTDTQYF,TGCAGCGTTGAGGGACGGCTCACAGATACGCAGTATTTT
TRBV7-9,.,TRBJ2-5,.,CTSSLTRLVLETQYF,TGTACCAGCAGCTTAACACGACTAGTATTGGAGACCCAGTACTTC
TRBV7-9,.,TRBJ1-2,.,CASSSAVYGYTF,TGTGCCAGCAGCTCCGCAGTCTATGGCTACACCTTC
TRBV30,.,TRBJ1-2,.,CAWSVRWTYGYTF,TGTGCCTGGAGTGTACGTTGGACCTATGGCTACACCTTC
TRBV6-6,.,TRBJ2-1,few,CASSSLSYNEQFF,TGTGCCAGCAGCTCTCTATCTTACAATGAGCAGTTCTTC
TRBV5-1,TRBD1,TRBJ1-1,few,CASSSTGVNTEAFF,TGCGCCAGCAGCTCGACAGGGGTCAACACTGAAGCTTTCTTT
TRBV9,TRBD1,TRBJ2-7,few,CASSTTVTGGEQYF,TGTGCCAGCAGCACAACCGTTACAGGGGGCGAGCAGTACTTC
TRBV5-1,TRBD1,TRBJ1-1,.,CASSWDREETEAFF,TGCGCCAGCAGCTGGGACAGGGAGGAGACTGAAGCTTTCTTT
TRBV6-5,.,TRBJ1-1,.,CASRREQVRNTEAFF,TGTGCCAGCAGGCGCGAACAGGTTAGGAACACTGAAGCTTTCTTT
TRBV29-1,.,TRBJ2-6,.,CSVRSSATANVLTF,TGCAGCGTCAGGTCGTCGGCCACGGCCAACGTCCTGACTTTC
TRBV6-1,.,TRBJ2-2,.,CASSEPGFGGELFF,TGTGCCAGCAGTGAACCAGGATTTGGCGGGGAGCTGTTTTTT
TRBV14,.,TRBJ2-6,.,CASSFGGSGANVLTF,TGTGCCAGCAGCTTCGGAGGTTCTGGGGCCAACGTCCTGACTTTC
TRBV7-9,.,TRBJ1-1,many,CASSLARAHDGEAEAFF,TGTGCCAGCAGCTTAGCCAGGGCCCACGATGGAGAGGCTGAAGCTTTCTTT